This T cell receptor (beta chain) is drawn from a study of tumor-infiltrating lymphocytes in primary liver carcinoma. Study overall: Patients were men and women aged 30 to 69 years.

Without any cell sorting, roughly 20-33 mg of bulk tissue yielded co-extracted RNA and DNA. This clonotype occurred a few times. Antigen unknown. A constant-region primer primed TCR beta cDNA synthesis from 400 to 550 ng of total RNA. Libraries of TCR beta came from three nested multiplex PCR rounds with slightly modified ARM-PCR. TCRdb used MiXCR to reprocess the multiplex PCR reads, holding one entry per CDR3 protein. This table holds 25,000 to 35,000 distinct CDR3 sequences, 76% found once. Study-level points and caveats: Only about 7.5-24% of top clones appeared in all five tumor regions.

The TCR originated in a man aged 35-49 years with primary liver carcinoma and hepatitis B virus infection. Sequenced: liver tumor tissue from sampling region 5. The sample's subset: tumor region T5, tumor centre.

The CDR3 DNA reads TGTGCCAGCAGCTTAGCCGGGACTAGCGGGAATGAGCAGTTCTTC. Translated: CASSLAGTSGNEQFF. J is TRBJ2-1 and V is TRBV7-9; 12 bases match TRBD2. CDR3 length: 15 residues. Unmatched junction bases numbered 1, after V lost 0 bases and J lost 7 bases. Germline CDR1 SEHNR, CDR2 FQNEAQ (reference sequence).